This entry lists 19 T cell receptor beta chains sequenced from one sample in a study of high-grade serous ovarian cancer treatment subgroups. Tumor samples were taken before definitive surgery or chemotherapy. Data came from immunoSEQ multiplex PCR; TCRdb stores just in-frame clones and leaves some out. The data hold roughly 6,000 clones, with about 80% observed a single time. Sequenced sample: tumor tissue. The receptors derive from a human donor with high-grade serous ovarian cancer.

Comment on this clone: Additional DNA sequences in this sample encode the identical CDR3. The chain combines TRBV30 with TRBJ1-1, with TRBD1 matching over 10 bases. Germline V gene data show CDR1 as GTSNPN and CDR2 as SVGIG (reference sequence). The junction had 0 bases not matched to a gene; V was cut back by 5 bases and J by 3 bases. The length of the CDR3 is 12 residues. The CDR3 loop reads CAWGQGDTEAFF. The CDR3 coding sequence is TGTGCCTGGGGACAGGGGGACACTGAAGCTTTCTTT.

The chain is built from TRBV7-8 and TRBJ2-7; D assignment may be TRBD1 or TRBD2 (5 bases each). Germline CDR1 and CDR2: SGHVS and FQNEAQ. V was shortened by 5 bases and J by 5 bases, with 16 bases between the two germline ends. The CDR3 is made up of 14 amino acids. For the CDR3, the DNA is TGTGCCAGCAGCCCCTCCGGGGCCAGGAACGAGCAGTACTTC. It codes for CASSPSGARNEQYF.

This chain joins TRBV5-4 and TRBJ2-3, with TRBD2 identical over 11 bases. V lost 7 bases to trimming and J lost 0 bases; unmatched junction nucleotides: 1. Germline CDR1 and CDR2: SGHNT and YYREEE (reference sequence). The CDR3 loop spans 14 amino acids. This chain's CDR3 is CASRLAGSTDTQYF. In nucleotides, the CDR3 is TGTGCCAGCCGACTAGCGGGGAGCACAGATACGCAGTATTTT.

The V call is TRBV11-2, the J call TRBJ1-2, with 7 bases fitting TRBD1. This CDR3 has 14 amino acids. The V gene's germline CDR1 is SGHAT and CDR2 FQNNGV. Trimming removed 5 bases from V and 2 bases from J; junction bases left unmatched: 5. The CDR3 sequence is CASSPSQGNYGYTF. In DNA form, the CDR3 reads TGTGCCAGCAGCCCCTCACAGGGGAACTATGGCTACACCTTC.

This clone was seen only a few times. The chain uses TRBV6-5 and TRBJ2-1; 8 nucleotides align to TRBD2. V lost 2 bases and J lost 8; bases outside the gene matches: 8. The CDR3 contains 15 residues. Germline-derived CDR1 and CDR2 are MNHEY and SVGAGI. The CDR3 bases are TGTGCCAGCAGTTACAGGCGGGGGGCCGGCGATGAGCAGTTCTTC. This codes for CASSYRRGAGDEQFF.

This chain links TRBV5-4 with TRBJ1-1; TRBD1 matches 9 bases. Germline CDR1 reads SGHNT; CDR2 reads YYREEE (reference sequence). J gave up 5 bases and V 0 bases, and 5 bases lay outside the gene matches. CDR3 length: 15 amino acids. The CDR3 loop reads CASSLDRGRRTEAFF. The CDR3, as DNA: TGTGCCAGCAGCTTGGACAGGGGGCGCAGGACTGAAGCTTTCTTT.

The chain carries TRBV6-7 and TRBJ2-1; D may correspond to TRBD1 or TRBD2 (5 bases each). TRBV6-7 is given ORF status, its function remaining uncertain. V lost 5 bases to trimming and J lost 8 bases, with 22 bases between them. The CDR3 runs to 16 residues. CDR3 region: CASSTWTGPRGDEQFF. The CDR3 DNA reads TGTGCCAGCAGTACCTGGACCGGGCCACGGGGCGATGAGCAGTTCTTC.

The CDR3 region has the DNA TGTGCCAGCAGCTGGGGGGGGAACGAGCAGTACTTC. This translates into CASSWGGNEQYF. This chain uses TRBV7-2 with TRBJ2-7, with 7 nucleotides matching TRBD2. The CDR3 contains 12 residues. Germline trimming cut 4 bases from V and 5 bases from J; bases unmatched to any gene: 2. The germline V gene has CDR1 SGHTA and CDR2 FQGNSA.

The rearrangement links TRBV5-4 to TRBJ2-5; 7 bases match TRBD1. The V gene's germline CDR1 is SGHNT and CDR2 YYREEE (reference sequence). This CDR3 comprises 14 residues. J gave up 3 bases and V 0 bases, and 2 bases lay outside the gene matches. The CDR3 loop reads CASSLGGTEETQYF. In nucleotides, the CDR3 is TGTGCCAGCAGCTTGGGTGGGACAGAAGAGACCCAGTACTTC.

The chain carries TRBV27 and TRBJ2-3; D unclear. The V gene's germline CDR1 is MNHEY and CDR2 SMNVEV (reference sequence). CDR3 size: 12 residues. Trimming cost V 5 bases and J 2 bases, with 5 bases left between them. The CDR3 region is CASSPTTDTQYF. The CDR3, as DNA: TGTGCCAGCAGTCCCACCACAGATACGCAGTATTTT.

V and J are TRBV5-6 and TRBJ2-7; D call uncertain. Germline CDR1 and CDR2: SGHDT and YYEEEE. V was clipped by 0 bases and J by 7 bases, with 5 bases between them. The CDR3 contains 11 residues. The CDR3 spells CASSLEVEQYF. The CDR3 DNA reads as TGTGCCAGCAGCTTGGAGGTAGAGCAGTACTTC.

The rearrangement links TRBV7-9 to TRBJ2-2; D unresolved. The CDR3 contains 16 residues. Germline CDR1 is SEHNR and CDR2 is FQNEAQ (reference sequence). Trimming took off 1 base at V and 2 bases at J, with 11 bases between the two ends. The CDR3 reads CASSLGPDPNTGELFF. The CDR3 nucleotides are TGTGCCAGCAGCTTAGGTCCAGACCCAAACACCGGGGAGCTGTTTTTT.

This chain links TRBV4-3 with TRBJ1-4; 9 bases agree with TRBD1. Germline V gives CDR1 LGHNA, CDR2 YSLEER. This CDR3 spans 14 amino acids. V dropped 4 bases and J dropped 6; count of bases not matched to a gene: 3. The chain's CDR3 is CASSPGQGYEKLFF. CDR3 nucleotide sequence: TGCGCCAGCAGCCCGGGACAGGGCTATGAAAAACTGTTTTTT.

This chain links TRBV28 with TRBJ1-2; 8 bases map to TRBD1. With V trimmed by 3 bases and J by 3 bases, 12 bases remained unmatched. Per the germline V gene, CDR1 is MDHEN and CDR2 is SYDVKM. The CDR3 extends over 17 amino acids. CDR3 nucleotide sequence: TGTGCCAGCAGTTTTGAGGGCAGGGGGCGGTTTGACTATGGCTACACCTTC. It encodes CASSFEGRGRFDYGYTF.

V gene TRBV7-8 combines with J gene TRBJ2-5; TRBD1 or TRBD2 may be the D gene (5 bases each). The end of the DNA fits TRBJ2-7 better, so the J call may be wrong. This CDR3 contains 13 residues. From germline, CDR1 is SGHVS and CDR2 FQNEAQ. In DNA, the CDR3 is TGTGCCAGCACTCCAGGGAGTTCGTACGAGCAGTACTTC. It translates to CASTPGSSYEQYF.

V and J are TRBV7-9 and TRBJ2-4; 8 nucleotides line up with TRBD1. This CDR3 has 17 residues. Germline V gene data show CDR1 as SEHNR and CDR2 as FQNEAQ (reference sequence). V lost 2 bases to trimming and J lost 0 bases; unmatched junction nucleotides: 6. DNA for the CDR3: TGTGCCAGCAGCTTACCCGGGACAGGATTAGCCAAAAACATTCAGTACTTC. This gives the protein CASSLPGTGLAKNIQYF.

This chain links TRBV4-1 with TRBJ2-3; D not resolved. CDR1 and CDR2 (germline): MGHRA, YSYEKL. Trimming removed 0 bases from V and 2 bases from J, with 6 bases in between. The CDR3 is 14 residues long. CDR3 protein: CASSQDQNTDTQYF. The CDR3 DNA is TGCGCCAGCAGCCAAGATCAGAACACAGATACGCAGTATTTT.

The V gene is TRBV5-4, the J gene TRBJ2-7; 9 bases agree with TRBD1. Unmatched junction bases numbered 9, after V lost 5 bases and J lost 3 bases. This CDR3 contains 15 residues. In germline, CDR1 is SGHNT, CDR2 YYREEE (reference sequence). In DNA form, the CDR3 reads TGTGCCAGCAGTGACTACAGGGGGCCCAACTACGAGCAGTACTTC. Translating it yields CASSDYRGPNYEQYF.

V gene TRBV10-3 combines with J gene TRBJ1-5; no firm D call. Germline lookup yields CDR1 ENHRY and CDR2 SYGVKD. The CDR3 sequence is 13 residues long. Trimming removed 6 bases from V and 3 bases from J, with 9 bases in between. The CDR3 is CAISRDSNQPQHF. The DNA for the CDR3 is TGTGCCATCAGCCGGGATTCCAATCAGCCCCAGCATTTT.